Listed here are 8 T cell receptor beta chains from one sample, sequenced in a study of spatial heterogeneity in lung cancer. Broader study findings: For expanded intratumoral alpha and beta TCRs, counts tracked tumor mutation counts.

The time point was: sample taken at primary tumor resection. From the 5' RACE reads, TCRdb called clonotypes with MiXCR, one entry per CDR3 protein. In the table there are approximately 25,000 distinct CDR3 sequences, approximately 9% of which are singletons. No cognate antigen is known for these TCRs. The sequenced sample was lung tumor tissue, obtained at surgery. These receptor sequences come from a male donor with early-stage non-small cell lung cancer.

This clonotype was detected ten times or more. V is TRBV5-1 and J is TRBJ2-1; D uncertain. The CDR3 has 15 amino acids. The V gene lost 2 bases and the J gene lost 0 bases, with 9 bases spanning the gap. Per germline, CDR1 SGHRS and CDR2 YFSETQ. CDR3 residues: CASSLGSTSYNEQFF. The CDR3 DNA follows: TGCGCCAGCAGCTTAGGCAGTACCTCCTACAATGAGCAGTTCTTC.

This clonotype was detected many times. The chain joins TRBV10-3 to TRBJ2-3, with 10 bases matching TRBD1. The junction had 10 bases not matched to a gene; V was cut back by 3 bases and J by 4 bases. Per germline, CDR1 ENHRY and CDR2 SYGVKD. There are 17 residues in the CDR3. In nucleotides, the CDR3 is TGTGCCATCAGTGACCTCTTAGGACAGGGGGGTGCAGATACGCAGTATTTT. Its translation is CAISDLLGQGGADTQYF.

DNA of the CDR3: TGCAGTGCTAGAGAAGTGCTTCTAGCCAAAAACATTCAGTACTTC. It yields the protein CSAREVLLAKNIQYF. V usage is TRBV20-1 and J usage is TRBJ2-4; D is ambiguous. V lost 0 bases and J lost 0, with 9 bases in between. The V gene's germline CDR1 is DFQATT and CDR2 SNEGSKA (reference sequence). This CDR3 is 15 amino acids long.

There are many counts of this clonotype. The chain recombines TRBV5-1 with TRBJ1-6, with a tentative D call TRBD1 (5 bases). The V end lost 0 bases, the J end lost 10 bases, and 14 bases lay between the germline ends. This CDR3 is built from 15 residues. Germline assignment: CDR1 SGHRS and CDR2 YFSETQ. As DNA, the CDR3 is TGCGCCAGCAGCTTGGAGGGCAGGGAGGACTCACCCCTCCACTTT. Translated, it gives CASSLEGREDSPLHF.

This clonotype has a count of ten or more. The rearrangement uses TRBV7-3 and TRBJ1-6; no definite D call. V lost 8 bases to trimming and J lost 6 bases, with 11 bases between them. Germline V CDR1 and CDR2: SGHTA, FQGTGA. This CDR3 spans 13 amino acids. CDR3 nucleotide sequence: TGTGCCAGCCAGGAGGGTCCTAATTCACCCCTCCACTTT. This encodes CASQEGPNSPLHF.

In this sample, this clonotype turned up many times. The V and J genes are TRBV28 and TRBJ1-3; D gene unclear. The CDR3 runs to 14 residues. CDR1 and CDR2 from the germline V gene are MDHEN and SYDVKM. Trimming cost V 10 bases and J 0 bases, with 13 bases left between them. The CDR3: CATWKGGSGNTIYF. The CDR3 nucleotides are TGTGCCACCTGGAAGGGAGGCTCTGGAAACACCATATATTTT.

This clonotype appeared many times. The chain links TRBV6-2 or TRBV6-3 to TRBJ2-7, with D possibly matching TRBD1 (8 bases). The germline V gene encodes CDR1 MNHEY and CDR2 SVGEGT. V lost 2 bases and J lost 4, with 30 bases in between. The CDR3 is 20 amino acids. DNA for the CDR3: TGTGCCAGCAGTTACGGGCAGGGGGCTGGCGGGAGTAGAACTTGGTACGAGCAGTACTTC. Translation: CASSYGQGAGGSRTWYEQYF.

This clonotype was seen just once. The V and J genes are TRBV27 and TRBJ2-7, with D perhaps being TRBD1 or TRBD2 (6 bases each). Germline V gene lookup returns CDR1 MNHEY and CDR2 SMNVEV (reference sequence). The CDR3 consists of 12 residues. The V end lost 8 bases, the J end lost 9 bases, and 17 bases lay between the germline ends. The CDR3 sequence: CASSEGGSRQYF. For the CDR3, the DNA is TGTGCCAGCTCCGAGGGGGGTTCGAGGCAGTACTTC.